Shown below are 19 T cell receptor beta chains from a single sample sequenced in a study of regulatory T cells in long-lasting Graves disease. Described time point: persistent/refractory GD, antithyroid drugs over 5 years with positive TRAb. PBMC-derived RNA was used for the TCR library. HTBI primers from iRepertoire and Arm-PCR of CDR3 regions yielded the TCR beta libraries. A single record per CDR3 protein comes from TCRdb applying MiXCR to the multiplex PCR reads. The table records over 250,000 distinct CDR3 sequences, 20% to 25% of them present only once. The source was peripheral blood mononuclear cells (PBMCs), collected when the disease was refractory, from a patient treated with antithyroid drugs. The receptors come from a female donor with Graves disease.

This clonotype showed up just a few times. The chain carries TRBV4-3 and TRBJ1-5, with D unresolved. The CDR3 loop spans 15 amino acids. V shed 0 bases and J shed 0 bases, with 6 bases lying between them. CDR1 LGHNA and CDR2 YSLEER come from the germline V gene. Written as DNA, the CDR3 is TGCGCCAGCAGCCAAGATAGGTATAGCAATCAGCCCCAGCATTTT. Translated: CASSQDRYSNQPQHF.

This chain joins TRBV24-1 and TRBJ2-5; D possibly corresponds to TRBD1 (6 bases). The J call is uncertain, as TRBJ2-1 better fits the DNA end. Germline V gene data show CDR1 as KGHDR and CDR2 as SFDVKD. The CDR3 totals 14 residues. This CDR3 is CATSDPDRNSEQFF. The CDR3 DNA reads as TGTGCCACCAGTGACCCTGACAGGAATAGCGAGCAGTTCTTC.

The chain is built from TRBV12-3 or TRBV12-4 and TRBJ1-1, with D possibly being TRBD1 (5 bases). Deletions cut 5 bases from V and 5 bases from J, with 18 bases between. The CDR3 runs 15 residues. The CDR3 nucleotides read TGTGCCAGCAGTCCTCTCGCAGGGAGTTGGACTGAAGCTTTCTTT. It yields the protein CASSPLAGSWTEAFF.

In its sample, this clonotype was seen a few times. The V gene is TRBV27, the J gene TRBJ2-7; the match to TRBD1 covers 9 bases. V shed 5 bases, J shed 2 bases, and the junction held 7 bases outside the gene matches. The CDR3 is 15 residues long. Germline loops: CDR1 MNHEY, CDR2 SMNVEV (reference sequence). The CDR3 loop is CASSPRQGVTYEQYF. CDR3 sequence (DNA): TGTGCCAGCAGTCCCCGACAGGGGGTGACCTACGAGCAGTACTTC.

This clonotype has a count of ten or more. V gene TRBV3-1 combines with J gene TRBJ2-7; D possibly corresponds to TRBD2 (5 bases). V was pared by 1 base and J by 6 bases, with 7 bases between. The CDR3 is made up of 12 amino acids. Per germline, CDR1 LGHDT and CDR2 YNNKEL (reference sequence). In nucleotides, the CDR3 is TGTGCCAGCAGCCAAGGAGGAGGCGAGCAGTACTTC. It yields the protein CASSQGGGEQYF.

This clonotype showed up just a few times. The gene calls are TRBV27 and TRBJ2-4; 7 bases align to TRBD1. This CDR3 spans 15 amino acids. Germline CDR1 and CDR2: MNHEY and SMNVEV (reference sequence). Trimming took 6 bases from V and 2 from J; bases not matched to a gene: 7. CDR3 sequence reads: CASSDRVLSKNIQYF. The CDR3 DNA is TGTGCCAGCAGCGACAGGGTTCTCTCCAAAAACATTCAGTACTTC.

This clonotype occurred many times. The chain combines TRBV28 with TRBJ2-7; 7 positions match TRBD2. Germline trimming cut 3 bases from V and 3 bases from J; bases unmatched to any gene: 8. CDR1 and CDR2 from the germline V gene are MDHEN and SYDVKM. The CDR3 contains 15 residues. The CDR3 region is CASSLYDGGSYEQYF. The CDR3, as DNA: TGTGCCAGCAGTTTGTATGACGGCGGGAGCTACGAGCAGTACTTC.

In this sample, this clonotype turned up a few times. The chain has TRBV12-3 or TRBV12-4 and TRBJ2-4; 7 nucleotides align to TRBD1. The length of the CDR3 is 14 residues. The V gene end was trimmed by 2 bases and the J gene end by 7 bases; junction bases not matched to a gene: 5. The CDR3 DNA follows: TGTGCCAGCAGTTTAAGGGGGCGGTGGAACATTCAGTACTTC. This gives the protein CASSLRGRWNIQYF.

The chain uses TRBV11-2 and TRBJ1-3; D call uncertain. V gave up 5 bases and J gave up 0 bases, with 8 bases separating them. Germline V gene lookup returns CDR1 SGHAT and CDR2 FQNNGV. This CDR3 comprises 14 residues. The DNA for the CDR3 is TGTGCCAGCAGCCGAACCTACTCTGGAAACACCATATATTTT. The encoded protein is CASSRTYSGNTIYF. Variable domain in full (rest from reference TRBV11-2 and TRBJ1-3): EAGVAQSPRYKIIEKRQSVAFWCNPISGHATLYWYQQILGQGPKLLIQFQNNGVVDDSQLPKDRFSAERLKGVDSTLKIQPAKLEDSAVYLCASSRTYSGNTIYFGEGSWLTVV.

A few counts support this clonotype. The chain is built from TRBV11-2 and TRBJ2-7; possibly TRBD1 for D (5 bases). V lost 5 bases to trimming and J lost 1 base, with 12 bases between them. Looked up from germline, CDR1 is SGHAT and CDR2 is FQNNGV. The CDR3 is 14 residues long. CDR3 loop: CASSRLPGSYEQYF. As DNA, the CDR3 is TGTGCCAGCAGCCGTTTGCCAGGGTCCTACGAGCAGTACTTC.

This clonotype was seen at least ten times. This chain links TRBV2 with TRBJ2-7; TRBD1 matches at 9 bases. The germline V gene encodes CDR1 SNHLY and CDR2 FYNNEI. The CDR3 spans 14 residues. V dropped 6 bases and J dropped 3; count of bases not matched to a gene: 6. CDR3 protein: CASRWDRVVYEQYF. The CDR3 coding sequence is TGTGCCAGCAGGTGGGACAGGGTCGTCTACGAGCAGTACTTC.

This clonotype occurred many times. This chain links TRBV16 with TRBJ1-5; tentatively, D is TRBD1 (6 bases). Germline CDR1 and CDR2: KGHSY and FQNENV. V was cut by 2 bases and J by 0 bases, with 11 bases left in between. The CDR3 is 16 residues long. The CDR3 nucleotides are TGTGCCAGCAGCCAAGGGACAATCCTTAGCAATCAGCCCCAGCATTTT. It yields the protein CASSQGTILSNQPQHF.

The rearrangement joins TRBV28 to TRBJ2-3, with 9 bases lining up with TRBD1. The V gene's germline CDR1 is MDHEN and CDR2 SYDVKM. V was pared by 8 bases and J by 2 bases, with 5 bases of the junction left unmatched. This CDR3 has 14 residues. CDR3 amino acids: CASLGQGYTDTQYF. The DNA of the CDR3 is TGTGCCAGCCTGGGACAGGGCTACACAGATACGCAGTATTTT.

This clonotype has a count of ten or more. The V call is TRBV7-2, the J call TRBJ1-6; maybe TRBD1 (6 bases). The CDR3 extends over 13 amino acids. CDR1 SGHTA and CDR2 FQGNSA come from the germline V gene. Trimming took off 5 bases at V and 7 bases at J, with 9 bases between the two ends. The CDR3 loop is CASSLDRNSPLHF. The CDR3 bases are TGTGCCAGCAGCCTAGACAGGAATTCACCCCTCCACTTT.

With respect to this clonotype: Germline and junction disagree at one end, which may indicate a read error. The chain is built from TRBV5-1 and TRBJ1-1, with a tentative D call TRBD1 (6 bases). Germline lookup yields CDR1 SGHRS and CDR2 YFSETQ. The length of the CDR3 is 13 residues. The CDR3 DNA reads as TGCGCCAACAGCTTGGACCCGGACAGCGAAGCTTTCTTT. Translated, it gives CANSLDPDSEAFF.

This clonotype has a handful of counts. The chain uses TRBV11-2 and TRBJ2-5, with D perhaps assigned TRBD1 or TRBD2 (5 bases each). V gave up 3 bases and J gave up 7 bases, with 18 bases separating them. The CDR3 is 15 residues long. Looked up from germline, CDR1 is SGHAT and CDR2 is FQNNGV. The CDR3 is CASSFGTRGAGTQYF. CDR3 coding DNA: TGTGCCAGCAGCTTCGGGACGCGAGGGGCCGGGACCCAGTACTTC.

The V gene is TRBV7-8, the J gene TRBJ2-1; TRBD1 matches 7 bases. V was pared by 5 bases and J by 2 bases, with 9 bases of the junction left unmatched. Germline CDR1 reads SGHVS; CDR2 reads FQNEAQ. The CDR3 sequence is 16 residues long. CDR3 DNA sequence: TGTGCCAGCAGCCCCTCTACCGGGACAGCCTACAATGAGCAGTTCTTC. As protein: CASSPSTGTAYNEQFF.

This clonotype has at least ten counts. The chain employs TRBV6-1 and TRBJ2-5; 9 nucleotides line up with TRBD1. V dropped 8 bases and J dropped 2; count of bases not matched to a gene: 27. Germline CDR1 is MNHNS and CDR2 is SASEGT. This CDR3 has 21 amino acids. CDR3 DNA sequence: TGTGCCAGCTCCAGCCTTACCGGTTTGTACGGGACAGGGATCCTTCAAGAGACCCAGTACTTC. Translated, it gives CASSSLTGLYGTGILQETQYF.

This clonotype has a handful of counts. An end of the junction does not agree with germline; a read error may underlie this. The V and J genes are TRBV11-2 and TRBJ1-2, with TRBD1 matching over 9 bases. The CDR3 is 16 amino acids. Germline V gene sequence: CDR1 SGHAT, CDR2 FQNNGV. The CDR3 region has the DNA TGTGCCGGCAGCACCCCCCGACAGGGGGTAAACTATGGCTACACCTTC. Translating gives CAGSTPRQGVNYGYTF.